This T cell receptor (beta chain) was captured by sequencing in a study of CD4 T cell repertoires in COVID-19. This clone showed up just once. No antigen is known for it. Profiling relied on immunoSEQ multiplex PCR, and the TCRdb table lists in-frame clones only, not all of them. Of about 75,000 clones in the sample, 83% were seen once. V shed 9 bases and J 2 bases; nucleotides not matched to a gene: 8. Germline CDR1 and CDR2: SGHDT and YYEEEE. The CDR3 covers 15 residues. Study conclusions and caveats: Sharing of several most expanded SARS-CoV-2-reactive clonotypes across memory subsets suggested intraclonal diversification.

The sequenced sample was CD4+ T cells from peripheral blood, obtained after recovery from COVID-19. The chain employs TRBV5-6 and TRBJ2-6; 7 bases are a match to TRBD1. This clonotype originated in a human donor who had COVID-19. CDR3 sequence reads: CATELGGAGANVLTF. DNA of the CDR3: TGTGCCACCGAATTAGGGGGCGCTGGGGCCAACGTCCTGACTTTC.